The present T cell receptor beta chain was sequenced within a study of T cell changes during pregnancy in multiple sclerosis. The protocol was immunoSEQ multiplex PCR, while the TCRdb copy is restricted to in-frame clones and leaves out a portion. The table has some 46,000 clones, around 93% seen once. The CDR3 runs to 16 residues. CDR1 is KGHSH and CDR2 is LQKENI in the germline V gene. Trimming at V came to 3 bases and at J to 2 bases, leaving 9 bases not matched to a gene. The V call is TRBV18, the J call TRBJ2-5; 7 bases align to TRBD2. Here the sequenced sample was peripheral blood, taken in the third trimester of pregnancy. The receptor was derived from a female donor with multiple sclerosis, enrolled in a pregnancy study. The DNA of the CDR3 is TGTGCCAGCTCACCCTTCGGCTCGGGAGGACAAGAGACCCAGTACTTC. Amino acids: CASSPFGSGGQETQYF.